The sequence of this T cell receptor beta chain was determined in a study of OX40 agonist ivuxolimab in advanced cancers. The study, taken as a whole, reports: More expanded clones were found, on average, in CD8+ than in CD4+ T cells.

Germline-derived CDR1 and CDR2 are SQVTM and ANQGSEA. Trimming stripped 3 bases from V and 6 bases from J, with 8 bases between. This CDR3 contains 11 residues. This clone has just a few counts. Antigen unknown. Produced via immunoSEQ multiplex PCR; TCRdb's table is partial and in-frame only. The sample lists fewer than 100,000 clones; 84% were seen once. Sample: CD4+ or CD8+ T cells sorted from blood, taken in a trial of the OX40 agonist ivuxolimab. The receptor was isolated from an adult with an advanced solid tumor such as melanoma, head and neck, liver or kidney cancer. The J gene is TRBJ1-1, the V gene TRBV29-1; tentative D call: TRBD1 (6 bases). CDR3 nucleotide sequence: TGCAGCGTTGACAAGGGGGCTGAAGCTTTCTTT. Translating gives CSVDKGAEAFF.